This T cell receptor beta chain was found in a study of cytomegalovirus exposure and HLA in healthy donors. Trimming left V 5 bases short and J 9 bases short, with 16 bases between. Germline V gene sequence: CDR1 SEHNR, CDR2 FQNEAQ (reference sequence). This CDR3 has 13 amino acids. Study-level points and caveats: Among TCR beta chains of equal frequency, HLA-associated ones were more clonally expanded in a later analysis. Several of the most significant clusters were apparently associated with common viral pathogens in a later analysis. Because they were indistinguishable, some V segments, including TRBV6-2 and TRBV6-3, were excluded.

The PCR used 60 Vbeta and 13 Jbeta primers. TCRdb's copy holds only in-frame clones and misses some; the assay was immunoSEQ multiplex PCR. Found here are more than 100,000 clones, around four fifths of them singletons; the top ten hold 1.5% to 1.7%. A word on this clone: The antigen remains unidentified.

The sequence derives from a man aged 40-49 years in good health and CMV-seronegative. V is TRBV7-9 and J is TRBJ1-1; D is unclear. Sequenced sample: PBMCs. In DNA, the CDR3 is TGTGCCAGCAGCCAAACCCGGGAGGCCCAAGCTTTCTTT. It translates to CASSQTREAQAFF. The whole variable domain, filled in from reference TRBV7-9 and TRBJ1-1, reads DTGVSQNPRHKITKRGQNVTFRCDPISEHNRLYWYRQTLGQGPEFLTYFQNEAQLEKSRLLSDRFSAERPKGSFSTLEIQRTEQGDSAMYLCASSQTREAQAFFGQGTRLTVV.